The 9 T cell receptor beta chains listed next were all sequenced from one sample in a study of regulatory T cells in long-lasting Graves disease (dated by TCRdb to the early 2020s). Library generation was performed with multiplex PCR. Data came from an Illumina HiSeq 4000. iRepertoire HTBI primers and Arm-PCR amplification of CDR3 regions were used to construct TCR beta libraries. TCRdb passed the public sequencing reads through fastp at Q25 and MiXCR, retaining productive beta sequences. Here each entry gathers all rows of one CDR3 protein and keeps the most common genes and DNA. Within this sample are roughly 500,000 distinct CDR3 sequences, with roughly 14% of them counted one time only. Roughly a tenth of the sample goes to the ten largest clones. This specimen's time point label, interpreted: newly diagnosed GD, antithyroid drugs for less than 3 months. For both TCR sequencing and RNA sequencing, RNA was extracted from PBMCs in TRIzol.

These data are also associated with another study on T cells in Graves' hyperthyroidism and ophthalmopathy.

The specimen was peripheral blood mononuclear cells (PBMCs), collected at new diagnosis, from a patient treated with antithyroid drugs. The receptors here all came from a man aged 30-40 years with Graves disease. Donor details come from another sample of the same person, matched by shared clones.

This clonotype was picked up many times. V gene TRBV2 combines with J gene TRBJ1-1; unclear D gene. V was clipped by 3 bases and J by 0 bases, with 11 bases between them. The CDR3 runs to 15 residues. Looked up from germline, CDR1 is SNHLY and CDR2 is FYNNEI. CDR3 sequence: CASSEEGSMNTEAFF. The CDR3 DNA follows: TGTGCCAGCAGTGAGGAGGGCAGCATGAACACTGAAGCTTTCTTT.

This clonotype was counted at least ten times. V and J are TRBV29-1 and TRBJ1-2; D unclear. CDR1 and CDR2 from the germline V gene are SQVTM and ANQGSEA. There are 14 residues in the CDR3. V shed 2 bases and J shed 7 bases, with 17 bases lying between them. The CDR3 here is CSVEIGAGWIGYTF. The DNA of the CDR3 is TGCAGCGTTGAAATAGGCGCCGGATGGATTGGCTACACCTTC.

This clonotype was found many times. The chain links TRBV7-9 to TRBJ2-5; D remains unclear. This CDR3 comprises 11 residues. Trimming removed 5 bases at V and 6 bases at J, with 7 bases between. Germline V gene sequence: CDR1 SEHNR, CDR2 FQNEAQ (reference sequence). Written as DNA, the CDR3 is TGTGCCAGCAGCGAACGACAGACCCAGTACTTC. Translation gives CASSERQTQYF.

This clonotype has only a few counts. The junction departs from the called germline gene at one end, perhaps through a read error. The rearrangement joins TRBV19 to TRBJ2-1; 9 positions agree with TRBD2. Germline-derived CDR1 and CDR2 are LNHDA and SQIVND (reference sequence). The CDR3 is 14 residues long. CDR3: CASSIGASGTAPSF. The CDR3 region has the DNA TGTGCCAGTAGTATAGGGGCTAGCGGGACTGCACCCTCATTC.

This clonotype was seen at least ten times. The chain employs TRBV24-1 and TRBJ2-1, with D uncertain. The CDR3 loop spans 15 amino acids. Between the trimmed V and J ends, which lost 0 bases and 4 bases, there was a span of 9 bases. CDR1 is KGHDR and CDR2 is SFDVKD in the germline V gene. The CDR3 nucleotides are TGTGCCACCAGTGATTTGGACCGAACATACAATGAGCAGTTCTTC. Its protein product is CATSDLDRTYNEQFF.

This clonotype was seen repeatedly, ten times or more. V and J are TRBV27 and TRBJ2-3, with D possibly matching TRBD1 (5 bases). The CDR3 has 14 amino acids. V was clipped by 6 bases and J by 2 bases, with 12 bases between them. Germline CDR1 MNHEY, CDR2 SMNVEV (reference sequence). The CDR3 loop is CASRKTDLTDTQYF. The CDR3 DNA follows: TGTGCCAGCAGGAAGACAGACCTCACAGATACGCAGTATTTT.

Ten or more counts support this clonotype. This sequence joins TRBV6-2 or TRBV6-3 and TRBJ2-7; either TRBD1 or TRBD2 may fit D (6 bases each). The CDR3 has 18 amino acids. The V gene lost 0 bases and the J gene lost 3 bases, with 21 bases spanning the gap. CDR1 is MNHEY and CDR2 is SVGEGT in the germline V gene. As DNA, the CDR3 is TGTGCCAGCAGTTACTCGATCGTAAGGGGGGCTCTGATCTACGAGCAGTACTTC. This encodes CASSYSIVRGALIYEQYF.

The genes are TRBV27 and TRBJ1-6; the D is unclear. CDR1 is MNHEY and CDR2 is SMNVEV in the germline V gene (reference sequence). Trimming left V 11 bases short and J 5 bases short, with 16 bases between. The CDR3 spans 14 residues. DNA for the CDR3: TGTGCCGGCGGCGAAACGGAGGATAATTCACCCCTCCACTTT. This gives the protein CAGGETEDNSPLHF.

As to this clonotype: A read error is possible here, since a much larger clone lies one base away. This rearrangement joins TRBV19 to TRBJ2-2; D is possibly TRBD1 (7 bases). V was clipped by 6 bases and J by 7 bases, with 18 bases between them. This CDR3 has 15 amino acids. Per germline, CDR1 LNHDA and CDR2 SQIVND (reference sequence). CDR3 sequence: CASSPSGGRIGELFF. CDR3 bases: TGTGCCAGTAGCCCCTCAGGGGGGCGAATCGGGGAGCTGTTTTTT.